These T cell receptor beta chains were read from a single sample in a study of cytotoxic CD8 clonotypes in ibrutinib-treated CLL. The repertoire was sequenced with immunoSEQ multiplex PCR; TCRdb's copy has only in-frame clones and lacks some. The table shows approximately 67,000 clones, with around 81% occurring only once. The starting material was PBMCs, obtained at disease progression, from a patient treated with ibrutinib. The receptors stem from a human donor with chronic lymphocytic leukemia. CDR3s include the opening cysteine and the closing phenylalanine or tryptophan. D genes are given only for firm matches. Clone size is not always given. Where it is, it says once, few, many or a class for expanded clones.

>TRBV5-1|NA|TRBJ1-2|NA
TGCGCCAGCAGTCCGCTCCCAGGGTCCAACTATGGCTACACCTTC
CASSPLPGSNYGYTF
>TRBV6-5|NA|TRBJ2-7|NA
TGTGCCAGCAGTTACTCGAGTTCAGGGAACTACGAGCAGTACTTC
CASSYSSSGNYEQYF
>TRBV5-1|TRBD1|TRBJ1-4|NA
TGCGCCAGCAGCCCCTGGACAGGGGGCAAGGAAAAACTGTTTTTT
CASSPWTGGKEKLFF
>TRBV15|NA|TRBJ1-2|NA
TGTGCCACCAAGTGGCGGTCTAACTATGGCTACACCTTC
CATKWRSNYGYTF
>TRBV4-1|NA|TRBJ2-5|NA
TGCGCCAGCAGCCAAGTGGGTGGTGGCCGAGAGACCCAGTACTTC
CASSQVGGGRETQYF
>TRBV18|NA|TRBJ1-3|few
TGTGCCAGCTCACCATCCCGGTCCTCTGGAAACACCATATATTTT
CASSPSRSSGNTIYF
>TRBV11-3|NA|TRBJ2-2|NA
TGTGCCAGCAGCTTAGGCATCCCCCACACCGGGGAGCTGTTTTTT
CASSLGIPHTGELFF
>TRBV13|TRBD2|TRBJ2-1|NA
TGTGCCAGCAGCAAGCTTGGACTAGCGGTAAACAATGAGCAGTTCTTC
CASSKLGLAVNNEQFF
>TRBV27|TRBD2|TRBJ2-3|NA
TGTGCCAGCAGTTCTCTAGCGGGGGGCACAGATACGCAGTATTTT
CASSSLAGGTDTQYF
>TRBV20-1|TRBD1|TRBJ1-1|NA
TGCAGTGCTATTAAGACAGGGGAAGCTTTCTTT
CSAIKTGEAFF
>TRBV9|TRBD1|TRBJ1-1|NA
TGTGCCAGCAGCCAGGGGGTCACTGAAGCTTTCTTT
CASSQGVTEAFF
>TRBV7-2|NA|TRBJ2-3|NA
TGTGCCAGCAGCTTAGACTACGGCAGCTCCACAGATACGCAGTATTTT
CASSLDYGSSTDTQYF
>TRBV30|NA|TRBJ2-3|NA
TGTGCCTGGAGTGTTCAGAGCACAGATACGCAGTATTTT
CAWSVQSTDTQYF
>TRBV27|NA|TRBJ1-6|NA
TGTGCCAGCAGTTTTCACCTGTCCTCCTATAATTCACCCCTCCACTTT
CASSFHLSSYNSPLHF
>TRBV18|NA|TRBJ1-2|NA
TGTGCCAGCTCACACGGACAGCCCTACTATGGCTACACCTTC
CASSHGQPYYGYTF
>TRBV5-1|NA|TRBJ1-5|NA
TGCGCCAGCAGCCCCGTGGGGGGAATTAGCAATCAGCCCCAGCATTTT
CASSPVGGISNQPQHF
>TRBV20-1|NA|TRBJ2-1|NA
TGCAGTGCTAGTTACCTAGAGCAGTTCTTC
CSASYLEQFF
>TRBV5-8|TRBD1|TRBJ1-3|NA
TGTGCCAGCAGCGACCTTGGGACAGGGGTCGGAAACACCATATATTTT
CASSDLGTGVGNTIYF
>TRBV5-1|NA|TRBJ2-3|NA
TGCGCCAGCAGCCCAGGGACAGCTCGAGGGGAGGGCACAGGTACGCAGTATTTT
CASSPGTARGEGTGTQYF
>TRBV20-1|NA|TRBJ2-7|NA
TGCAGTGTTGGACACACCTACGAGCAGTACTTC
CSVGHTYEQYF
>TRBV9|TRBD2|TRBJ2-3|once
TGTGCCAGCAGCGGGACTAGCGGAAACCGGCGACTTTCAGATACGCAGTATTTT
CASSGTSGNRRLSDTQYF
>TRBV11-2|NA|TRBJ1-5|few
TGTGCCAGCAGCTTAGCAGGGGCCCAGCGGCCCCAGCATTTT
CASSLAGAQRPQHF
>TRBV6-5|NA|TRBJ2-7|NA
TGTGCCAGCAGTCCCCAAGAAGCCTACGAGCAGTACTTC
CASSPQEAYEQYF
>TRBV5-4|TRBD1|TRBJ1-2|NA
TGTGCCAGCAGGTACCTACAGGGGAGGCATGGCTACACCTTC
CASRYLQGRHGYTF
>TRBV10-3|NA|TRBJ2-7|NA
TGTGCCATCAGTACCCGTCGGGTGGAGAGCTCCTACGAGCAGTACTTC
CAISTRRVESSYEQYF
>TRBV18|NA|TRBJ1-3|NA
TGTGCCAGCTCACCAAATCAAGGAAACACCATATATTTT
CASSPNQGNTIYF
>TRBV14|NA|TRBJ1-2|NA
TGTGCCAGCAGCCTTCGAACATCTACAGTCGACCCCTATGGCTACACCTTC
CASSLRTSTVDPYGYTF
>TRBV2|NA|TRBJ2-3|NA
TGTGCCAGCATGCAGGGGGGTACAGATACGCAGTATTTT
CASMQGGTDTQYF
>TRBV6-1|NA|TRBJ2-3|once
TGTGCCACCACCATTACATCTAGCACAGATACGCAGTATTTT
CATTITSSTDTQYF
>TRBV30|NA|TRBJ1-5|NA
TGTGCCTGGAGTAGGACAAGTCGTAGCAATCAGCCCCAGCATTTT
CAWSRTSRSNQPQHF
>TRBV7-9|NA|TRBJ2-4|NA
TGTGCCAGCAGCCCACCAGGGGGGGACCTAAACATTCAGTACTTC
CASSPPGGDLNIQYF
>TRBV2|TRBD2|TRBJ2-2|NA
TGTGCCAGCAGCAGGACTAGCGGGTACAACACCGGGGAGCTGTTTTTT
CASSRTSGYNTGELFF
>TRBV5-4|NA|TRBJ2-7|NA
TGTGCCAGCAGCCCGGGACAAAGAATCTCCTACGAGCAGTACTTC
CASSPGQRISYEQYF
>TRBV5-6|NA|TRBJ1-2|NA
TGTGCCAGCAGCTCCACCGGTGGTGGCTACACCTTC
CASSSTGGGYTF
>TRBV5-6|NA|TRBJ1-3|NA
TGTGCCAGCAGCTTGTCAGGCGCCGGAAACACCATATATTTT
CASSLSGAGNTIYF
>TRBV10-1|NA|TRBJ2-1|NA
TGCGCCAGCAGTGCGGGTGGGGGTGAGCAGTTCTTC
CASSAGGGEQFF
>TRBV9|NA|TRBJ2-2|NA
TGTGCCAGCAGCGTAGCTTCTTCTACCTACACCGGGGAGCTGTTTTTT
CASSVASSTYTGELFF
>TRBV6-5|NA|TRBJ1-4|NA
TGTGCCAGCAGTTATCGAAAGGGTAATGAAAAACTGTTTTTT
CASSYRKGNEKLFF
>TRBV5-4|NA|TRBJ2-1|NA
TGTGCCAGCAGCTTGGCCACTAACAATGAGCAGTTCTTC
CASSLATNNEQFF
>TRBV28|NA|TRBJ2-7|NA
TGTGCCAGCAGTGGGTGGGAGGGACAGGTCTCCTACGAGCAGTACTTC
CASSGWEGQVSYEQYF
>TRBV29-1|NA|TRBJ2-3|NA
TGCAGCACCAAACAGGGAGTCGGGACAGATACGCAGTATTTT
CSTKQGVGTDTQYF
>TRBV5-5|NA|TRBJ1-5|many
TGTGCCAGCAGCGGAGGGGAATGGGAACAGCCCCAGCATTTT
CASSGGEWEQPQHF
>TRBV10-1|NA|TRBJ2-2|NA
TGCGCCAGCCAGTACGGGGGGCTAGCCACCGGGGAGCTGTTTTTT
CASQYGGLATGELFF
>TRBV2|NA|TRBJ1-1|NA
TGTGCCAGCGAAGGCAGAATGGGGGGCACTGAAGCTTTCTTT
CASEGRMGGTEAFF
>TRBV4-1|TRBD1|TRBJ1-1|NA
TGCGCCAGCAGCCAATGGGACAGGAGAAGAGAAGCTTTCTTT
CASSQWDRRREAFF